The source of this T cell receptor (beta chain) is a study of blood T cell repertoires in COVID-19. Sequencing was performed with immunoSEQ multiplex PCR; in TCRdb, only in-frame clones are kept and a portion is missing. The table has roughly 200,000 clones, roughly four fifths seen once. CDR1 SNHLY and CDR2 FYNNEI come from the germline V gene. Trimming pared 1 base from V and 1 base from J, leaving 8 bases between. The CDR3 is 14 amino acids. The chain links TRBV2 to TRBJ2-7; no clear D gene. This TCR was sampled from a woman between 35 and 50 years old with COVID-19, enrolled during active disease. The source material was peripheral blood. The CDR3 region has the DNA TGTGCCAGCAGTGAAGTGGGCGCGTCCTACGAGCAGTACTTC. This codes for CASSEVGASYEQYF.